This passage covers 30 T cell receptor beta chains from one sample sequenced in a study of blood T cell repertoires in COVID-19. TCRdb's table, derived via immunoSEQ multiplex PCR, lists solely in-frame clones and lacks some. The sample includes some 150,000 clones, just over 85% seen only once; the top ten take 7% to 10%. Sequenced material: peripheral blood. The receptors stem from a woman aged 60-75 years with acute or convalescent COVID-19.

This clone was recorded once. The chain employs TRBV4-1 and TRBJ2-5; the match to TRBD2 covers 9 bases. Germline CDR1 MGHRA, CDR2 YSYEKL. Losses at the gene ends were 5 bases for V and 4 bases for J; bases not matched to a gene: 8. The CDR3 spans 15 residues. CDR3 amino acids: CASSSGTSRGETQYF. The CDR3 DNA reads TGCGCCAGCAGCTCCGGGACTAGCCGAGGAGAGACCCAGTACTTC.

The chain couples TRBV7-9 to TRBJ2-5, with D possibly TRBD2 on 6 matching bases. Germline CDR1 is SEHNR and CDR2 is FQNEAQ (reference sequence). This CDR3 is built from 14 residues. Trimming stripped 4 bases from V and 3 bases from J, with 12 bases between. The CDR3 nucleotides read TGTGCCAGCAGCTACAATAGCGGTAAAGAGACCCAGTACTTC. Translated: CASSYNSGKETQYF.

This chain joins TRBV7-8 and TRBJ2-1; 8 nucleotides match TRBD1. Per germline, CDR1 SGHVS and CDR2 FQNEAQ. The CDR3 runs to 15 residues. J was trimmed by 2 bases and V by 5 bases; bases with no gene match: 5. The CDR3 region has the DNA TGTGCCAGCAGCCTCCGACAGGGGCCCTACAATGAGCAGTTCTTC. The encoded protein is CASSLRQGPYNEQFF.

The V gene is TRBV5-1, the J gene TRBJ1-1; D remains unclear. Trimming pared 4 bases from V and 0 bases from J, leaving 10 bases between. Germline CDR1 and CDR2: SGHRS and YFSETQ. The CDR3 runs to 14 residues. The DNA for the CDR3 is TGCGCCAGCAGCCTCGTCCGTATGAACACTGAAGCTTTCTTT. Protein: CASSLVRMNTEAFF.

This clone came up once. V gene TRBV2 combines with J gene TRBJ1-6; D remains unclear. Trimming shortened V by 4 bases and J by 8 bases, and 12 bases separated the two germline ends. The CDR3 runs 14 residues. Germline CDR1 SNHLY, CDR2 FYNNEI. CDR3 amino acids: CASSAEGRYSPLHF. The CDR3 DNA follows: TGTGCCAGCAGTGCGGAGGGAAGGTATTCACCCCTCCACTTT. Combining the CDR3 with reference TRBV2 and TRBJ1-6 gives the whole variable domain EPEVTQTPSHQVTQMGQEVILRCVPISNHLYFYWYRQILGQKVEFLVSFYNNEISEKSEIFDDQFSVERPDGSNFTLKIRSTKLEDSAMYFCASSAEGRYSPLHFGNGTRLTVT.

The chain links TRBV12-3 or TRBV12-4 to TRBJ1-6; D unclear. This CDR3 is 13 amino acids long. V gave up 6 bases and J gave up 10 bases, with 13 bases separating them. The CDR3 loop is CASSERRYSPLHF. Written as DNA, the CDR3 is TGTGCCAGCAGCGAGCGGAGGTACTCACCCCTCCACTTT.

The chain is built from TRBV6-6 and TRBJ1-1; TRBD1 agrees at 7 bases. The J segment lost 5 bases and the V segment lost 6 bases, leaving 9 bases of the junction unmatched. The CDR3 loop spans 14 amino acids. CDR1 is MNHNY, CDR2 SVGAGI, per germline (reference sequence). The CDR3 coding sequence is TGTGCCAGCAGGCCCCCCGGGACAGAGACTGAAGCTTTCTTT. Protein: CASRPPGTETEAFF.

The chain uses TRBV19 and TRBJ2-5, with 9 bases identical to TRBD1. Germline lookup yields CDR1 LNHDA and CDR2 SQIVND (reference sequence). Losses at the gene ends were 3 bases for V and 5 bases for J; bases not matched to a gene: 7. CDR3 size: 15 residues. The CDR3 sequence is CASSIMGQGRETQYF. DNA for the CDR3: TGTGCCAGTAGTATTATGGGACAGGGAAGGGAGACCCAGTACTTC.

CDR3 region: CASSLEPRGLGQETQYF. The CDR3 nucleotides are TGCGCCAGCAGCTTGGAACCTCGGGGACTTGGGCAAGAGACCCAGTACTTC. V and J are TRBV5-1 and TRBJ2-5; possibly TRBD2 for D (6 bases). The CDR3 length is 17 residues. The V gene lost 0 bases and the J gene lost 2 bases, with 17 bases spanning the gap. Germline V CDR1 and CDR2: SGHRS, YFSETQ.

This clone was recorded once. The V call is TRBV24-1, the J call TRBJ2-5; TRBD1 matches 7 bases. Germline CDR1 is KGHDR and CDR2 is SFDVKD. V shed 1 base and J 4 bases; nucleotides not matched to a gene: 11. CDR3 size: 17 residues. For the CDR3, the DNA is TGTGCCACCAGTGATTTCCCAGGGGGACCAGGGAGAGAGACCCAGTACTTC. It codes for CATSDFPGGPGRETQYF.

The genes are TRBV7-6 and TRBJ2-1; 10 positions agree with TRBD2. This CDR3 is 14 amino acids long. V lost 6 bases and J lost 7; bases outside the gene matches: 6. The germline CDR1 and CDR2 sequences are SGHVS and FNYEAQ. The CDR3: CASRPSGGANEQFF. The CDR3, as DNA: TGTGCCAGCAGACCCAGCGGGGGGGCAAATGAGCAGTTCTTC.

The chain links TRBV5-1 to TRBJ2-1, with 9 bases fitting TRBD1. The J segment lost 6 bases and the V segment lost 5 bases, leaving 6 bases of the junction unmatched. Germline V gives CDR1 SGHRS, CDR2 YFSETQ. This CDR3 comprises 14 residues. In nucleotides, the CDR3 is TGCGCCAGCAGACTGGGACAGGGAACCAATGAGCAGTTCTTC. Protein product: CASRLGQGTNEQFF.

The chain carries TRBV19 and TRBJ1-1; TRBD1 is a possible D gene (5 bases). CDR3 length: 13 amino acids. Deletions cut 11 bases from V and 1 base from J, with 14 bases between. CDR1 is LNHDA and CDR2 is SQIVND in the germline V gene (reference sequence). The CDR3 protein is CAAGEGPNTEAFF. As DNA, the CDR3 is TGTGCCGCGGGGGAGGGACCGAACACTGAAGCTTTCTTT.

This clone ranks as medium-sized. This chain joins TRBV11-2 and TRBJ1-6; no clear D gene. The CDR3 sequence is 16 residues long. Per germline, CDR1 SGHAT and CDR2 FQNNGV. Trimming cost V 7 bases and J 0 bases, with 13 bases left between them. CDR3: CASTPSAGSYNSPLHF. CDR3 in DNA: TGTGCCAGCACACCCAGTGCGGGCTCCTATAATTCACCCCTCCACTTT.

This chain uses TRBV5-4 with TRBJ2-5, with 8 positions matching TRBD2. V lost 4 bases to trimming and J lost 1 base; unmatched junction nucleotides: 3. Germline CDR1 and CDR2: SGHNT and YYREEE (reference sequence). CDR3 length equals 14 residues. The CDR3 loop reads CASSRRGGQETQYF. DNA for the CDR3: TGTGCCAGCAGCCGCCGGGGGGGCCAAGAGACCCAGTACTTC.

The V and J genes are TRBV7-9 and TRBJ2-2; 8 bases match TRBD1. The germline V gene has CDR1 SEHNR and CDR2 FQNEAQ (reference sequence). The J segment lost 5 bases and the V segment lost 2 bases, leaving 10 bases of the junction unmatched. The CDR3 is 17 amino acids. Here the CDR3 reads CASSLRRTGRLTGELFF. In nucleotides, the CDR3 is TGTGCCAGCAGCTTACGCCGGACAGGGAGGTTGACCGGGGAGCTGTTTTTT.

The chain has TRBV6-6 and TRBJ1-1, with D tentatively TRBD1 (5 bases). The CDR3 is 13 amino acids. Germline lookup yields CDR1 MNHNY and CDR2 SVGAGI (reference sequence). Trimming removed 6 bases at V and 6 bases at J, with 14 bases between. CDR3 in amino acids: CASSPQGFPEAFF. CDR3 nucleotides: TGTGCCAGCAGCCCTCAGGGATTCCCTGAAGCTTTCTTT.

This sequence joins TRBV10-3 and TRBJ1-1; 7 bases fit TRBD1. Germline V CDR1 and CDR2: ENHRY, SYGVKD. The V segment lost 9 bases and the J segment 4 bases; nucleotides outside the gene matches: 14. The CDR3 is 15 residues long. CDR3 sequence (DNA): TGTGCCATAAGGGACAGTTCCACTAAACCCACTGAAGCTTTCTTT. It is translated as CAIRDSSTKPTEAFF.

This clone was recorded a few times. V and J are TRBV5-1 and TRBJ1-6, with D perhaps matching TRBD1 (5 bases). V lost 0 bases, J lost 3 bases, and 7 bases lay in between. Germline loops: CDR1 SGHRS, CDR2 YFSETQ. The CDR3 has 15 amino acids. CDR3 sequence reads: CASSLGQNYNSPLHF. CDR3 coding DNA: TGCGCCAGCAGCTTGGGACAGAACTATAATTCACCCCTCCACTTT.

The chain employs TRBV6-5 and TRBJ2-5; 12 nucleotides align to TRBD2. The junction had 2 bases not matched to a gene; V was cut back by 2 bases and J by 1 base. Germline CDR1 reads MNHEY; CDR2 reads SVGAGI. The CDR3 contains 16 residues. CDR3 nucleotides: TGTGCCAGCAGTTACCCGACTAGCGGGGGCCAAGAGACCCAGTACTTC. Protein product: CASSYPTSGGQETQYF.

The chain carries TRBV5-3 and TRBJ1-5; D ambiguous. TRBV5-3 is placed among ORFs of uncertain function. The CDR3 runs to 11 residues. The V gene lost 4 bases and the J gene lost 13 bases, with 12 bases spanning the gap. The CDR3 DNA is TGTGCCAGAAGCCATTCCGGGTTTCAGCATTTT. The encoded protein is CARSHSGFQHF.

This chain joins TRBV21-1 and TRBJ2-5; the D call TRBD1 from the table was never checked on the DNA. TRBV21-1 is flagged as a pseudogene. The CDR3 has 14 amino acids. The CDR3 spells CASSKGGPQETQYF. The CDR3 nucleotides read TGTGCCAGCAGCAAAGGGGGGCCGCAAGAGACCCAGTACTTC.

The rearrangement uses TRBV28 and TRBJ2-7; 7 bases fit TRBD2. This CDR3 comprises 14 residues. Germline loops: CDR1 MDHEN, CDR2 SYDVKM. With V trimmed by 5 bases and J by 0 bases, 4 bases remained unmatched. The chain's CDR3 is CASSVTGGSYEQYF. The CDR3 bases are TGTGCCAGCAGTGTTACGGGAGGCTCCTACGAGCAGTACTTC.

The CDR3 coding sequence is TGTGCCAGCAGTTATGGCCGGAACACTGAAGCTTTCTTT. Translated: CASSYGRNTEAFF. The genes are TRBV6-2 or TRBV6-3 and TRBJ1-1, with D uncertain. In germline, CDR1 is MNHEY, CDR2 SVGEGT. Between the trimmed V and J ends, which lost 3 bases and 1 base, there was a span of 6 bases. The CDR3 consists of 13 residues.

The V call is TRBV5-1, the J call TRBJ2-1, with 8 bases that match TRBD2. The V gene end was trimmed by 4 bases and the J gene end by 6 bases; junction bases not matched to a gene: 9. The CDR3 is made up of 15 amino acids. CDR1 SGHRS and CDR2 YFSETQ come from the germline V gene. CDR3 in DNA: TGCGCCAGCAGCCCTTCTACGGGGGGGCCCAATGAGCAGTTCTTC. It encodes CASSPSTGGPNEQFF.

The chain employs TRBV7-3 and TRBJ1-2; D might be TRBD1 (5 bases). The CDR3 is 15 amino acids. With 5 bases removed from V and 4 bases from J, the gap between germline ends came to 17 bases. CDR1 SGHTA and CDR2 FQGTGA come from the germline V gene. DNA for the CDR3: TGTGCCAGCAGCCCCCCTCGACAGAGACTCTATGGCTACACCTTC. This encodes CASSPPRQRLYGYTF. Full variable domain (rest looked up from reference TRBV7-3 and TRBJ1-2): GAGVSQTPSNKVTEKGKYVELRCDPISGHTALYWYRQSLGQGPEFLIYFQGTGAADDSGLPNDRFFAVRPEGSVSTLKIQRTERGDSAVYLCASSPPRQRLYGYTFGSGTRLTVV.

The CDR3 coding sequence is TGTGCCAGCAGCCTCGGGACAGGGACCCATGAGCAGTTCTTC. Translating it yields CASSLGTGTHEQFF. The gene calls are TRBV7-8 and TRBJ2-1; 9 bases agree with TRBD1. The germline V gene encodes CDR1 SGHVS and CDR2 FQNEAQ. CDR3 length equals 14 residues. V was pared by 5 bases and J by 8 bases, with 7 bases of the junction left unmatched. Variable domain in full (rest from reference TRBV7-8 and TRBJ2-1): GAGVSQSPRYKVAKRGQDVALRCDPISGHVSLFWYQQALGQGPEFLTYFQNEAQLDKSGLPSDRFFAERPEGSVSTLKIQRTQQEDSAVYLCASSLGTGTHEQFFGPGTRLTVL.

This clone was counted between two and nine times. The rearrangement uses TRBV5-1 and TRBJ2-7; 10 bases are a match to TRBD1. Germline CDR1 reads SGHRS; CDR2 reads YFSETQ. V shed 4 bases, J shed 4 bases, and the junction held 11 bases outside the gene matches. This CDR3 contains 16 residues. The DNA for the CDR3 is TGCGCCAGCAGCCCCGGGACAGGGGTAATCGATTACGAGCAGTACTTC. This translates into CASSPGTGVIDYEQYF. Full variable domain (rest looked up from reference TRBV5-1 and TRBJ2-7): KAGVTQTPRYLIKTRGQQVTLSCSPISGHRSVSWYQQTPGQGLQFLFEYFSETQRNKGNFPGRFSGRQFSNSRSEMNVSTLELGDSALYLCASSPGTGVIDYEQYFGPGTRLTVT.

The chain links TRBV14 to TRBJ2-4; 7 bases fit TRBD2. Germline CDR1 is SGHDN and CDR2 is FVKESK. There are 15 residues in the CDR3. The ends lost 1 base at V and 4 bases at J; junction bases unmatched: 4. As DNA, the CDR3 is TGTGCCAGCAGCCAAGGTAGTAGCGGGAAAAACATTCAGTACTTC. The encoded protein is CASSQGSSGKNIQYF.

The CDR3 region has the DNA TGTGCCAGCAGCACTAGGGGGGACTACCCTGAAAAACTGTTTTTT. Translated: CASSTRGDYPEKLFF. This chain uses TRBV3-1 (or the pseudogene TRBV3-2) with TRBJ1-4; perhaps TRBD1 as D (6 bases). This CDR3 comprises 15 residues. Germline CDR1 reads LGHDT; CDR2 reads YNNKEL (reference sequence). The V end lost 5 bases, the J end lost 7 bases, and 17 bases lay between the germline ends.